These 8 T cell receptor beta chains were sequenced from one sample in a study of T cells in lung cancer brain metastases. Measured with immunoSEQ multiplex PCR; TCRdb has only the in-frame clones, and not every one. The sample lists around 2,300 clones, around nine tenths seen once, with roughly 3.4% in the top ten. The sample taken for sequencing was tumor tissue from a brain metastasis. Receptors originate from an older man with non-small cell lung cancer that had spread to the brain.

This clone has just one count. This chain uses TRBV15 with TRBJ2-3, with 9 bases aligning to TRBD1. V was clipped by 7 bases and J by 6 bases; unmatched bases: 5. The CDR3 is 13 amino acids. CDR1 and CDR2 (germline): LNHNV, YYDKDF (reference sequence). In nucleotides, the CDR3 is TGTGCCACCACGACAGGGGGTGAGGATACGCAGTATTTT. Translated: CATTTGGEDTQYF.

This chain joins TRBV5-1 and TRBJ1-5; TRBD1 is a possible D gene (6 bases). The ends were cut back, 1 base at V and 3 bases at J, with 11 bases in the middle. This CDR3 contains 15 residues. CDR1 is SGHRS and CDR2 is YFSETQ in the germline V gene. CDR3 region: CASSLNPGDNQPQHF. CDR3 bases: TGCGCCAGCAGCTTGAATCCAGGGGACAATCAGCCCCAGCATTTT.

The rearrangement links TRBV9 to TRBJ2-3; 11 positions match TRBD2. CDR1 is SGDLS, CDR2 YYNGEE, per germline. Unmatched junction bases numbered 2, after V lost 2 bases and J lost 0 bases. The CDR3 loop spans 16 amino acids. The CDR3 coding sequence is TGTGCCAGCAGCGTCAGACTAGCGGGGAGCACAGATACGCAGTATTTT. It is translated as CASSVRLAGSTDTQYF.

The V gene is TRBV30, the J gene TRBJ2-4, with D unresolved. CDR1 GTSNPN and CDR2 SVGIG come from the germline V gene (reference sequence). The length of the CDR3 is 16 residues. The V end was cut by 0 bases, the J end by 0 bases, with 12 bases between. The CDR3: CAWSVGLPSAKNIQYF. The CDR3 bases are TGTGCCTGGAGTGTAGGGCTACCATCAGCCAAAAACATTCAGTACTTC. Filled out from reference TRBV30 and TRBJ2-4, the complete variable domain reads SQTIHQWPATLVQPVGSPLSLECTVEGTSNPNLYWYRQAAGRGLQLLFYSVGIGQISSEVPQNLSASRPQDRQFILSSKKLLLSDSGFYLCAWSVGLPSAKNIQYFGAGTRLSVL.

The chain employs TRBV7-9 and TRBJ2-2, with TRBD1 identical over 9 bases. CDR3 length: 18 residues. The V and J ends lost 3 bases and 2 bases, in that order; junction bases with no gene match: 10. Germline CDR1 is SEHNR and CDR2 is FQNEAQ (reference sequence). CDR3 in DNA: TGTGCCAGCAGCTTTGGACGGATGGGACAGGGAAACACCGGGGAGCTGTTTTTT. Protein product: CASSFGRMGQGNTGELFF.

The rearrangement links TRBV5-5 to TRBJ2-3; D may be TRBD1 (5 bases). Trimming removed 0 bases at V and 3 bases at J, with 8 bases between. The CDR3 is made up of 14 amino acids. Germline V gives CDR1 SGHKS, CDR2 YYEKEE (reference sequence). The CDR3 is CASSLVQGTDTQYF. The CDR3 bases are TGTGCCAGCAGCTTGGTCCAGGGAACAGATACGCAGTATTTT.

V gene TRBV4-3 combines with J gene TRBJ1-3; D is perhaps TRBD1 (6 bases). The CDR3 runs to 13 residues. Germline lookup yields CDR1 LGHNA and CDR2 YSLEER. V was clipped by 4 bases and J by 6 bases, with 10 bases between them. In nucleotides, the CDR3 is TGCGCCAGCAGCCGGAGGGGGGAAAACACCATATATTTT. It codes for CASSRRGENTIYF.

The chain recombines TRBV5-4 with TRBJ2-7; D unresolved. Germline assignment: CDR1 SGHNT and CDR2 YYREEE (reference sequence). The CDR3 sequence is 14 residues long. V was clipped by 2 bases and J by 5 bases, with 14 bases between them. This CDR3 reads CASSFSGTPHEQYF. DNA of the CDR3: TGTGCCAGCAGCTTTTCAGGTACCCCACACGAGCAGTACTTC.